Following are 29 T cell receptor beta chains from one sample sequenced in a study of shared clonotypes between healthy human individuals. Naive-designated CD8 cells lacked CD45RO, were positively enriched for CCR7, and omitted terminally differentiated effector memory CD45RA+ cells. The protocol was immunoSEQ multiplex PCR, while the TCRdb copy is restricted to in-frame clones and leaves out a portion. The table lists roughly 890,000 clones, over 90% of them singletons. The sequenced sample was naive CD8+ T cells sorted from blood. These TCRs come from a man aged 30 to 45 in good health.

Comments on this clone: The same CDR3 also results from other DNA sequences found in this sample. The chain combines TRBV7-9 with TRBJ2-1; 11 bases map to TRBD2. The germline gives CDR1 SEHNR, CDR2 FQNEAQ (reference sequence). The ends lost 5 bases at V and 10 bases at J; junction bases unmatched: 4. The CDR3 spans 13 residues. This CDR3 reads CASSRTSGREQFF. For the CDR3, the DNA is TGTGCCAGCAGCAGGACTAGCGGGCGGGAGCAGTTCTTC.

The V gene is TRBV5-5, the J gene TRBJ1-1; no definite D call. Trimming removed 4 bases at V and 4 bases at J, with 8 bases between. The germline V gene has CDR1 SGHKS and CDR2 YYEKEE (reference sequence). This CDR3 contains 12 residues. CDR3 bases: TGTGCCAGCAGCCCAACGGGCACTGAAGCTTTCTTT. It codes for CASSPTGTEAFF.

The genes are TRBV13 and TRBJ2-1; 8 bases line up with TRBD2. The CDR3 is made up of 15 amino acids. CDR1 and CDR2 (germline): PRHDT, FYEKMQ (reference sequence). The V and J ends lost 5 bases and 2 bases, in that order; junction bases with no gene match: 5. CDR3 DNA: TGTGCCAGCAGCCCGGGACTAGTCACCTACAATGAGCAGTTCTTC. It yields the protein CASSPGLVTYNEQFF.

The V gene is TRBV10-3, the J gene TRBJ1-5; D unclear. Trimming took 3 bases from V and 3 from J, leaving 9 bases between them. This CDR3 contains 14 residues. CDR1 is ENHRY, CDR2 SYGVKD, per germline. The CDR3 sequence: CAISDLSDNQPQHF. CDR3 sequence (DNA): TGTGCCATCAGTGATTTGTCAGACAATCAGCCCCAGCATTTT.

The J gene is TRBJ2-1, the V gene TRBV28; 8 nucleotides match TRBD2. Germline trimming cut 7 bases from V and 5 bases from J; bases unmatched to any gene: 7. The CDR3 runs 14 residues. Germline V gene data show CDR1 as MDHEN and CDR2 as SYDVKM. This chain's CDR3 is CASIGRALNNEQFF. The CDR3 region has the DNA TGTGCCAGCATCGGGAGGGCCCTCAACAATGAGCAGTTCTTC. Variable domain in full (rest from reference TRBV28 and TRBJ2-1): DVKVTQSSRYLVKRTGEKVFLECVQDMDHENMFWYRQDPGLGLRLIYFSYDVKMKEKGDIPEGYSVSREKKERFSLILESASTNQTSMYLCASIGRALNNEQFFGPGTRLTVL.

This sequence joins TRBV7-6 and TRBJ2-7; a possible D gene is TRBD1 (6 bases). The V end was cut by 5 bases, the J end by 1 base, with 15 bases between. The CDR3 is made up of 15 amino acids. From germline, CDR1 is SGHVS and CDR2 FNYEAQ. The CDR3: CASSNRDTASYEQYF. The CDR3 DNA sequence: TGTGCCAGCAGCAACCGGGACACGGCTTCCTACGAGCAGTACTTC.

In the case of this clone: This CDR3 is also generated by other DNA sequences in the sample. The rearrangement links TRBV27 to TRBJ1-4; D is possibly TRBD1 (6 bases). CDR1 and CDR2 from the germline V gene are MNHEY and SMNVEV (reference sequence). The CDR3 runs 14 residues. Trimming pared 1 base from V and 8 bases from J, leaving 11 bases between. The CDR3 is CASSLLGAEEKLFF. CDR3 sequence (DNA): TGTGCCAGCAGTTTATTGGGGGCGGAAGAAAAACTGTTTTTT.

This clone has just one count. This chain links TRBV5-4 with TRBJ2-1; unclear D gene. V gave up 4 bases and J gave up 8 bases, with 13 bases separating them. This CDR3 comprises 13 residues. Germline lookup yields CDR1 SGHNT and CDR2 YYREEE (reference sequence). CDR3 loop: CASSPSPGDEQFF. As DNA, the CDR3 is TGTGCCAGCAGCCCGAGCCCGGGTGATGAGCAGTTCTTC.

This clone was counted a single time. The chain uses TRBV10-2 and TRBJ2-1; 7 nucleotides align to TRBD2. V gave up 5 bases and J gave up 4 bases; unmatched junction bases: 5. The germline V gene encodes CDR1 WSHSY and CDR2 SAAADI. The CDR3 is made up of 14 amino acids. The DNA of the CDR3 is TGCGCCAGCAGTTTTACTAGCGCATACAATGAGCAGTTCTTC. It translates to CASSFTSAYNEQFF.

The DNA for the CDR3 is TGCGCCAGCAGCCAAGATAAGATAGCGGGGTACACAGATACGCAGTATTTT. Amino acid sequence: CASSQDKIAGYTDTQYF. This chain connects TRBV4-1 to TRBJ2-3, with TRBD2 identical over 8 bases. This CDR3 contains 17 residues. Per germline, CDR1 MGHRA and CDR2 YSYEKL. V was clipped by 0 bases and J by 2 bases; unmatched bases: 7.

The chain couples TRBV19 to TRBJ2-7; D is unresolved. The CDR3 runs 13 residues. Germline CDR1 LNHDA, CDR2 SQIVND (reference sequence). V lost 4 bases, J lost 6 bases, and 13 bases lay in between. The DNA for the CDR3 is TGTGCCAGTAGTAGTGGACCCAGGTCCGAGCAGTACTTC. This sequence encodes CASSSGPRSEQYF.

About this clone: This same CDR3 is encoded by further DNA sequences in the sample. V usage is TRBV19 and J usage is TRBJ1-5, with a possible D match to TRBD1 (6 bases). The CDR3 is 14 residues long. CDR1 and CDR2 from the germline V gene are LNHDA and SQIVND (reference sequence). V lost 3 bases and J lost 2, with 8 bases in between. CDR3 in DNA: TGTGCCAGTAGTATCAGACAGGGCAATCAGCCCCAGCATTTT. Amino acids: CASSIRQGNQPQHF. Full variable domain (rest looked up from reference TRBV19 and TRBJ1-5): DGGITQSPKYLFRKEGQNVTLSCEQNLNHDAMYWYRQDPGQGLRLIYYSQIVNDFQKGDIAEGYSVSREKKESFPLTVTSAQKNPTAFYLCASSIRQGNQPQHFGDGTRLSIL.

The chain recombines TRBV7-9 with TRBJ2-1, with D perhaps TRBD1 (6 bases). CDR3 length: 12 residues. Deletions cut 2 bases from V and 8 bases from J, with 7 bases between. The germline V gene encodes CDR1 SEHNR and CDR2 FQNEAQ (reference sequence). The CDR3 region has the DNA TGTGCCAGCAGCTTAAACAGGGATGAGCAGTTCTTC. Protein product: CASSLNRDEQFF.

The chain uses TRBV10-1 and TRBJ2-7, with no clear D. The ends were cut back, 8 bases at V and 6 bases at J, with 20 bases in the middle. This CDR3 has 14 residues. CDR1 is WNHNN, CDR2 SYGVQD, per germline (reference sequence). The CDR3 DNA sequence: TGCGCCAGCTCTAAACCCGACGGCCCCGGCGAGCAGTACTTC. It encodes CASSKPDGPGEQYF.

V is TRBV13 and J is TRBJ2-1; 7 bases align to TRBD2. The ends lost 2 bases at V and 5 bases at J; junction bases unmatched: 9. CDR1 and CDR2 (germline): PRHDT, FYEKMQ (reference sequence). This CDR3 spans 16 amino acids. DNA for the CDR3: TGTGCCAGCAGCTTAAATGGTCTAGCGGCCCACAATGAGCAGTTCTTC. This translates into CASSLNGLAAHNEQFF.

This clone has a single count. The gene calls are TRBV19 and TRBJ2-7; 9 bases are shared with TRBD2. V was pared by 2 bases and J by 10 bases, with 6 bases of the junction left unmatched. Germline lookup yields CDR1 LNHDA and CDR2 SQIVND (reference sequence). This CDR3 spans 13 amino acids. CDR3: CASSIRGRADQYF. The CDR3 DNA is TGTGCCAGTAGTATACGCGGGAGGGCCGACCAGTACTTC. The whole variable domain, filled in from reference TRBV19 and TRBJ2-7, reads DGGITQSPKYLFRKEGQNVTLSCEQNLNHDAMYWYRQDPGQGLRLIYYSQIVNDFQKGDIAEGYSVSREKKESFPLTVTSAQKNPTAFYLCASSIRGRADQYFGPGTRLTVT.

The chain employs TRBV20-1 and TRBJ2-2; no firm D call. Germline assignment: CDR1 DFQATT and CDR2 SNEGSKA (reference sequence). V dropped 6 bases and J dropped 5 bases, with 7 bases sitting between them. The length of the CDR3 is 11 residues. The CDR3 DNA follows: TGCAGTGCCACCCAGACCGGGGAGCTGTTTTTT. It yields the protein CSATQTGELFF.

CDR3 region: CASSQGIGELFF. CDR3 nucleotide sequence: TGCGCCAGCAGCCAAGGAATCGGGGAGCTGTTTTTT. The chain is built from TRBV4-1 and TRBJ2-2, with D uncertain. CDR1 and CDR2 from the germline V gene are MGHRA and YSYEKL. The CDR3 sequence is 12 residues long. Trimming shortened V by 1 base and J by 7 bases, and 4 bases separated the two germline ends.

The rearrangement uses TRBV5-1 and TRBJ2-7; D not certain. Germline loops: CDR1 SGHRS, CDR2 YFSETQ. Trimming stripped 7 bases from V and 0 bases from J, with 11 bases between. The CDR3 runs to 13 residues. CDR3: CASGESISYEQYF. CDR3 coding DNA: TGCGCCAGCGGCGAAAGTATCTCCTACGAGCAGTACTTC.

The chain links TRBV7-6 to TRBJ2-2, with a possible D match to TRBD2 (6 bases). CDR1 is SGHVS and CDR2 is FNYEAQ in the germline V gene. Trimming cost V 2 bases and J 3 bases, with 16 bases left between them. The CDR3 length is 17 residues. The CDR3 loop reads CASSLSRSGDDTGELFF. CDR3 sequence (DNA): TGTGCCAGCAGCTTAAGTCGGTCGGGGGATGACACCGGGGAGCTGTTTTTT.

J is TRBJ2-7 and V is TRBV5-4; D is unresolved. The germline V gene has CDR1 SGHNT and CDR2 YYREEE (reference sequence). V shed 0 bases and J shed 5 bases, with 3 bases lying between them. This CDR3 region has 11 residues. CDR3: CASSLAHEQYF. In DNA, the CDR3 is TGTGCCAGCAGCTTGGCCCACGAGCAGTACTTC.

The gene calls are TRBV6-5 and TRBJ2-7; perhaps D is TRBD1 or TRBD2 (5 bases each). Trimming pared 2 bases from V and 6 bases from J, leaving 20 bases between. The CDR3 is 16 residues long. Germline values: CDR1 MNHEY, CDR2 SVGAGI. The CDR3 coding sequence is TGTGCCAGCAGTTACCGAGGGACGGCTTCGGGTAGCGAGCAGTACTTC. Translating it yields CASSYRGTASGSEQYF.

The chain couples TRBV6-1 to TRBJ2-1; 8 positions agree with TRBD1. Germline lookup yields CDR1 MNHNS and CDR2 SASEGT. J lost 4 bases, V lost 7 bases, and 9 bases had no gene match. The CDR3 is 15 amino acids. The CDR3 spells CASTADREEYNEQFF. Written as DNA, the CDR3 is TGTGCCAGCACCGCGGACAGGGAAGAATACAATGAGCAGTTCTTC.

This clone was seen a few times. The rearrangement links TRBV30 to TRBJ2-7; 8 bases line up with TRBD2. There are 13 residues in the CDR3. The germline CDR1 and CDR2 sequences are GTSNPN and SVGIG (reference sequence). The DNA for the CDR3 is TGTGCGTTAAGGAGCGGGGGCTCCTACGAGCAGTACTTC. This sequence encodes CALRSGGSYEQYF.

The rearrangement uses TRBV10-2 and TRBJ1-4; D is unclear. This CDR3 is built from 17 residues. Germline lookup yields CDR1 WSHSY and CDR2 SAAADI. The germline V and J ends were trimmed by 4 bases and 1 base, with 16 bases remaining between them. The CDR3 sequence is CASSGALDWETNEKLFF. In nucleotides, the CDR3 is TGCGCCAGCAGTGGAGCCCTGGACTGGGAAACTAATGAAAAACTGTTTTTT.

The J gene is TRBJ2-2, the V gene TRBV6-6; D gene unclear. The CDR3 runs to 11 residues. The germline V and J ends were trimmed by 6 bases and 5 bases, with 4 bases remaining between them. Germline V gene lookup returns CDR1 MNHNY and CDR2 SVGAGI (reference sequence). The DNA for the CDR3 is TGTGCCAGCAGCAAGACCGGGGAGCTGTTTTTT. Protein: CASSKTGELFF.

The CDR3: CASSLLATEDEQFF. CDR3 in DNA: TGTGCCAGCAGTTTGCTAGCGACCGAGGATGAGCAGTTCTTC. The genes are TRBV27 and TRBJ2-1, with D possibly matching TRBD2 (6 bases). The CDR3 covers 14 residues. The germline V and J ends were trimmed by 3 bases and 8 bases, with 14 bases remaining between them. Germline CDR1 reads MNHEY; CDR2 reads SMNVEV (reference sequence).

V usage is TRBV19 and J usage is TRBJ1-2; D not resolved. The CDR3 length is 13 residues. Germline CDR1 reads LNHDA; CDR2 reads SQIVND (reference sequence). Trimming removed 5 bases from V and 5 bases from J, with 12 bases in between. This CDR3 is CASSATSWYGYTF. CDR3 coding DNA: TGTGCCAGTAGTGCGACCTCTTGGTATGGCTACACCTTC.

The chain links TRBV25-1 to TRBJ2-5; D possibly corresponds to TRBD2 (5 bases). There are 14 residues in the CDR3. CDR1 MGHDK and CDR2 SYGVNS come from the germline V gene. The germline V and J ends were trimmed by 4 bases and 5 bases, with 14 bases remaining between them. The CDR3 region is CASSGLPPRETQYF. The CDR3 DNA is TGTGCCAGCAGTGGACTACCCCCCAGGGAGACCCAGTACTTC.